These 32 T cell receptor beta chains were sequenced from one sample in a study of cytomegalovirus exposure and HLA in healthy donors. Assay used: immunoSEQ multiplex PCR; TCRdb lists only in-frame clones, some missing. The sample lists about 120,000 clones, approximately 90% occurring once. The sequencing input was PBMCs. Receptor source: a woman aged 18-29 years in good health and CMV-seronegative.

This clone has only a few counts. This chain connects TRBV7-9 to TRBJ1-1; 7 positions match TRBD1. Germline CDR1 and CDR2: SEHNR and FQNEAQ (reference sequence). V dropped 7 bases and J dropped 3; count of bases not matched to a gene: 5. This CDR3 comprises 13 residues. The CDR3 DNA is TGTGCCAGCACCAAGGGGGCGGACACTGAAGCTTTCTTT. It specifies CASTKGADTEAFF.

The chain couples TRBV7-9 to TRBJ1-1, with TRBD1 identical over 10 bases. V shed 6 bases and J 4 bases; nucleotides not matched to a gene: 5. There are 14 residues in the CDR3. Per germline, CDR1 SEHNR and CDR2 FQNEAQ (reference sequence). CDR3 protein: CASSWDRGTTEAFF. Here the CDR3 DNA reads TGTGCCAGCAGTTGGGACAGGGGAACCACTGAAGCTTTCTTT.

This clone was seen only once. This chain connects TRBV29-1 to TRBJ2-2; D possibly corresponds to TRBD2 (5 bases). Germline V gene lookup returns CDR1 SQVTM and CDR2 ANQGSEA. The CDR3 has 15 residues. V was clipped by 4 bases and J by 0 bases, with 12 bases between them. In DNA, the CDR3 is TGCAGCGTTGTAATGGACTCGTCGAACACCGGGGAGCTGTTTTTT. Amino acids: CSVVMDSSNTGELFF.

This chain links TRBV5-4 with TRBJ2-7; the match to TRBD2 covers 12 bases. With V trimmed by 0 bases and J by 7 bases, 5 bases remained unmatched. The CDR3 is made up of 15 amino acids. Germline CDR1 SGHNT, CDR2 YYREEE (reference sequence). The CDR3 region is CASSLGLAGVGEQYF. In DNA, the CDR3 is TGTGCCAGCAGCTTGGGACTAGCGGGAGTCGGTGAGCAGTACTTC.

V is TRBV2 and J is TRBJ2-3, with D possibly matching TRBD1 (6 bases). There are 15 residues in the CDR3. The germline V and J ends were trimmed by 4 bases and 2 bases, with 13 bases remaining between them. Germline-derived CDR1 and CDR2 are SNHLY and FYNNEI. DNA for the CDR3: TGTGCCAGCAGTGCAAGGACGGGACACACAGATACGCAGTATTTT. This sequence encodes CASSARTGHTDTQYF.

This chain uses TRBV10-3 with TRBJ2-3; 7 positions match TRBD1. In germline, CDR1 is ENHRY, CDR2 SYGVKD. Trimming removed 6 bases from V and 5 bases from J; junction bases left unmatched: 8. The CDR3 is made up of 14 amino acids. The CDR3 is CAIREGGRVDTQYF. CDR3 in DNA: TGTGCCATCAGGGAAGGGGGCCGAGTAGATACGCAGTATTTT.

The CDR3 is CAISDFSGAADTQYF. The CDR3 nucleotides are TGTGCCATCAGTGACTTTAGCGGGGCGGCAGATACGCAGTATTTT. This chain joins TRBV10-3 and TRBJ2-3; 8 bases align to TRBD2. The CDR3 spans 15 residues. V was pared by 3 bases and J by 4 bases, with 6 bases of the junction left unmatched. Per germline, CDR1 ENHRY and CDR2 SYGVKD.

The chain recombines TRBV28 with TRBJ2-3, with 9 bases identical to TRBD2. V lost 5 bases to trimming and J lost 4 bases; unmatched junction nucleotides: 7. The CDR3 covers 15 residues. Germline CDR1 MDHEN, CDR2 SYDVKM. This CDR3 reads CASSPPAGGADTQYF. The CDR3 coding sequence is TGTGCCAGCAGTCCCCCGGCGGGGGGGGCAGATACGCAGTATTTT.

This chain connects TRBV5-1 to TRBJ2-5; possible D gene TRBD1, 6 bases. V was pared by 7 bases and J by 0 bases, with 10 bases between. The CDR3 has 13 residues. Looked up from germline, CDR1 is SGHRS and CDR2 is YFSETQ. CDR3: CASGTGYQETQYF. The CDR3 DNA reads as TGCGCCAGCGGCACAGGGTACCAAGAGACCCAGTACTTC.

V is TRBV5-1 and J is TRBJ2-7; 10 bases line up with TRBD1. The CDR3 length is 17 residues. Per germline, CDR1 SGHRS and CDR2 YFSETQ. The V segment lost 0 bases and the J segment 0 bases; nucleotides outside the gene matches: 6. The CDR3 region has the DNA TGCGCCAGCAGCTTGGGGACAGGGGGGTCTCCCTCCTACGAGCAGTACTTC. This sequence encodes CASSLGTGGSPSYEQYF.

The V gene is TRBV7-9, the J gene TRBJ1-2; D may be TRBD1 (5 bases). The CDR3 spans 16 residues. The V gene lost 0 bases and the J gene lost 3 bases, with 14 bases spanning the gap. Germline loops: CDR1 SEHNR, CDR2 FQNEAQ (reference sequence). This CDR3 reads CASSLARGAADYGYTF. DNA of the CDR3: TGTGCCAGCAGCTTAGCTCGTGGGGCCGCGGACTATGGCTACACCTTC.

This rearrangement joins TRBV4-2 to TRBJ2-3; D is perhaps TRBD2 (6 bases). V lost 3 bases to trimming and J lost 5 bases, with 18 bases between them. This CDR3 has 16 amino acids. Germline CDR1 is LGHNA and CDR2 is YNFKEQ. The CDR3 reads CASSQATGTDRDTQYF. The DNA for the CDR3 is TGTGCCAGCAGCCAGGCTACGGGGACTGACCGAGATACGCAGTATTTT.

V is TRBV5-1 and J is TRBJ2-1, with D maybe TRBD2 (6 bases). Germline-derived CDR1 and CDR2 are SGHRS and YFSETQ. CDR3 length: 12 residues. V lost 4 bases, J lost 8 bases, and 10 bases lay in between. The CDR3 DNA reads as TGCGCCAGCAGCGTACCGGGGGATGAGCAGTTCTTC. It translates to CASSVPGDEQFF.

The chain employs TRBV5-1 and TRBJ2-7, with D maybe TRBD2 (6 bases). The CDR3 contains 13 residues. Trimming left V 3 bases short and J 6 bases short, with 13 bases between. Germline V gives CDR1 SGHRS, CDR2 YFSETQ. The CDR3 is CASSSASVSEQYF. In DNA, the CDR3 is TGCGCCAGCAGCTCGGCTAGCGTGAGCGAGCAGTACTTC. The full variable domain, in which reference TRBV5-1 and TRBJ2-7 provide the parts outside the CDR3, is KAGVTQTPRYLIKTRGQQVTLSCSPISGHRSVSWYQQTPGQGLQFLFEYFSETQRNKGNFPGRFSGRQFSNSRSEMNVSTLELGDSALYLCASSSASVSEQYFGPGTRLTVT.

The chain is built from TRBV15 and TRBJ2-1, with 7 nucleotides matching TRBD1. CDR3 size: 14 residues. Trimming took 5 bases from V and 8 from J; bases not matched to a gene: 9. Germline V lookup: CDR1 LNHNV, CDR2 YYDKDF (reference sequence). CDR3 coding DNA: TGTGCCACCAGCGCTCAAGACAGGGTCCATGAGCAGTTCTTC. Translating gives CATSAQDRVHEQFF. The entire variable domain, with the rest obtained from reference TRBV15 and TRBJ2-1, is as follows: DAMVIQNPRYQVTQFGKPVTLSCSQTLNHNVMYWYQQKSSQAPKLLFHYYDKDFNNEADTPDNFQSRRPNTSFCFLDIRSPGLGDTAMYLCATSAQDRVHEQFFGPGTRLTVL.

The chain carries TRBV7-2 and TRBJ1-6; 7 nucleotides match TRBD1. With V trimmed by 5 bases and J by 14 bases, 18 bases remained unmatched. CDR3 length: 16 amino acids. Germline CDR1 and CDR2: SGHTA and FQGNSA. The CDR3 spells CASSREGRGPDLALHF. CDR3 DNA: TGTGCCAGCAGCAGAGAGGGTAGGGGGCCCGACCTGGCCCTCCACTTT.

The rearrangement joins TRBV6-5 to TRBJ1-1; D is unclear. The ends were cut back, 0 bases at V and 0 bases at J, with 8 bases in the middle. Germline CDR1 and CDR2: MNHEY and SVGAGI. CDR3 length: 15 residues. The DNA for the CDR3 is TGTGCCAGCAGTTACTCGCGGCCCATGAACACTGAAGCTTTCTTT. It yields the protein CASSYSRPMNTEAFF.

The chain combines TRBV6-5 with TRBJ2-7; TRBD1 matches 9 bases. This CDR3 is 13 amino acids long. V lost 10 bases, J lost 6 bases, and 10 bases stayed unmatched. CDR1 is MNHEY and CDR2 is SVGAGI in the germline V gene. CDR3 DNA: TGTGCCACCAGACAGGGGGGGATTAGCGAGCAGTACTTC. It specifies CATRQGGISEQYF.

This clone was counted a single time. The chain carries TRBV30 and TRBJ1-5, with a possible D match to TRBD1 (6 bases). The ends were cut back, 4 bases at V and 3 bases at J, with 19 bases in the middle. Germline-derived CDR1 and CDR2 are GTSNPN and SVGIG (reference sequence). There are 16 residues in the CDR3. The CDR3 here is CAWKRRGGESNQPQHF. In DNA form, the CDR3 reads TGTGCCTGGAAACGACGAGGGGGTGAGTCCAATCAGCCCCAGCATTTT.

V and J are TRBV4-2 and TRBJ2-7, with a weak D call TRBD1 (5 bases). The CDR3 contains 14 residues. Trimming pared 0 bases from V and 6 bases from J, leaving 12 bases between. Germline-derived CDR1 and CDR2 are LGHNA and YNFKEQ. CDR3 in DNA: TGTGCCAGCAGCCAAGATGACAGATGCTGCGAGCAGTACTTC. Translating gives CASSQDDRCCEQYF.

The J gene is TRBJ2-3, the V gene TRBV28; 13 bases map to TRBD2. From germline, CDR1 is MDHEN and CDR2 SYDVKM. V trimming: 10 bases; J trimming: 2 bases; junction bases outside the gene matches: 12. The length of the CDR3 is 17 residues. CDR3 residues: CATWGTSGKGDTDTQYF. DNA for the CDR3: TGTGCCACCTGGGGGACTAGCGGGAAGGGGGACACAGATACGCAGTATTTT.

The rearrangement links TRBV7-2 to TRBJ2-2; 8 nucleotides line up with TRBD2. After removal of 4 bases from V and 4 bases from J, the junction contained 8 bases not matched to a gene. There are 16 residues in the CDR3. Per germline, CDR1 SGHTA and CDR2 FQGNSA. Written as DNA, the CDR3 is TGTGCCAGCAGCTCCAGACTAGCGCCCACCACCGGGGAGCTGTTTTTT. It is translated as CASSSRLAPTTGELFF.

The chain carries TRBV5-6 and TRBJ1-2; TRBD1 matches 7 bases. CDR1 and CDR2 from the germline V gene are SGHDT and YYEEEE. The J segment lost 7 bases and the V segment lost 4 bases, leaving 13 bases of the junction unmatched. The length of the CDR3 is 15 residues. The CDR3 is CASSPGTANPPGYTF. In DNA form, the CDR3 reads TGTGCCAGCAGCCCAGGGACAGCCAACCCTCCTGGCTACACCTTC. Together with reference TRBV5-6 and TRBJ1-2, the CDR3 gives the full variable domain: DAGVTQSPTHLIKTRGQQVTLRCSPKSGHDTVSWYQQALGQGPQFIFQYYEEEERQRGNFPDRFSGHQFPNYSSELNVNALLLGDSALYLCASSPGTANPPGYTFGSGTRLTVV.

This chain connects TRBV19 to TRBJ1-1; tentatively, D is TRBD1 (5 bases). CDR1 is LNHDA, CDR2 SQIVND, per germline (reference sequence). V lost 7 bases, J lost 0 bases, and 12 bases lay in between. The length of the CDR3 is 14 residues. CDR3 DNA sequence: TGTGCCAGTACCCTGGACACGGTGAACACTGAAGCTTTCTTT. Residues: CASTLDTVNTEAFF.

The chain joins TRBV6-1 to TRBJ1-2, with D unclear. The CDR3 is 13 amino acids. Germline V CDR1 and CDR2: MNHNS, SASEGT. The V and J ends lost 6 bases and 3 bases respectively, with 11 bases between them. The CDR3 sequence is CASRKGGDYGYTF. The CDR3 bases are TGTGCCAGCAGGAAGGGAGGCGACTATGGCTACACCTTC.

This chain joins TRBV7-9 and TRBJ2-1; 7 bases line up with TRBD1. V gave up 1 base and J gave up 7 bases; unmatched junction bases: 4. Germline V gene sequence: CDR1 SEHNR, CDR2 FQNEAQ (reference sequence). CDR3 size: 14 residues. The CDR3 sequence is CASSLVGTANEQFF. The CDR3 region has the DNA TGTGCCAGCAGCTTAGTGGGGACAGCTAATGAGCAGTTCTTC.

The chain uses TRBV2 and TRBJ2-2; D is perhaps TRBD1 (6 bases). CDR3 length equals 16 residues. With 5 bases removed from V and 0 bases from J, the gap between germline ends came to 13 bases. Germline-derived CDR1 and CDR2 are SNHLY and FYNNEI. The CDR3 coding sequence is TGTGCCAGCAGTTCGGGACACATCGCGAACACCGGGGAGCTGTTTTTT. Its protein is CASSSGHIANTGELFF.

This clone came up once. The V and J genes are TRBV28 and TRBJ1-2; 8 nucleotides match TRBD1. V lost 5 bases and J lost 6; bases outside the gene matches: 5. The CDR3 spans 13 residues. In germline, CDR1 is MDHEN, CDR2 SYDVKM. CDR3 sequence: CASSTSTGDGYTF. The CDR3, as DNA: TGTGCCAGCAGTACATCGACAGGGGATGGCTACACCTTC.

V and J are TRBV5-1 and TRBJ2-5; a possible D gene is TRBD2 (5 bases). Between the trimmed V and J ends, which lost 4 bases and 4 bases, there was a span of 5 bases. The CDR3 is 11 amino acids. The germline gives CDR1 SGHRS, CDR2 YFSETQ. CDR3 nucleotide sequence: TGCGCCAGCAGCGGAGGAGAGACCCAGTACTTC. Its translation is CASSGGETQYF.

The CDR3 DNA is TGTGCCAGCAGTTTCGGGGTCCCTCAATTATACACTGAAGCTTTCTTT. Translated: CASSFGVPQLYTEAFF. The rearrangement uses TRBV28 and TRBJ1-1; D unclear. CDR1 and CDR2 from the germline V gene are MDHEN and SYDVKM. This CDR3 comprises 16 residues. Trimming stripped 3 bases from V and 3 bases from J, with 17 bases between.

The chain employs TRBV27 and TRBJ2-3; perhaps TRBD1 as D (6 bases). The V end lost 6 bases, the J end lost 1 base, and 20 bases lay between the germline ends. CDR1 is MNHEY, CDR2 SMNVEV, per germline (reference sequence). The CDR3 is 17 residues long. CDR3: CASRSLGQGRGTDTQYF. Written as DNA, the CDR3 is TGTGCCAGCAGAAGTCTCGGGCAGGGGCGGGGCACAGATACGCAGTATTTT.

The chain carries TRBV30 and TRBJ1-2, with 10 nucleotides matching TRBD1. From germline, CDR1 is GTSNPN and CDR2 SVGIG (reference sequence). This CDR3 comprises 13 residues. V shed 0 bases and J 8 bases; nucleotides not matched to a gene: 3. The CDR3 bases are TGTGCCTGGAGTGTCGACAGGGGGCAGGGCTACACCTTC. Encoded protein: CAWSVDRGQGYTF.